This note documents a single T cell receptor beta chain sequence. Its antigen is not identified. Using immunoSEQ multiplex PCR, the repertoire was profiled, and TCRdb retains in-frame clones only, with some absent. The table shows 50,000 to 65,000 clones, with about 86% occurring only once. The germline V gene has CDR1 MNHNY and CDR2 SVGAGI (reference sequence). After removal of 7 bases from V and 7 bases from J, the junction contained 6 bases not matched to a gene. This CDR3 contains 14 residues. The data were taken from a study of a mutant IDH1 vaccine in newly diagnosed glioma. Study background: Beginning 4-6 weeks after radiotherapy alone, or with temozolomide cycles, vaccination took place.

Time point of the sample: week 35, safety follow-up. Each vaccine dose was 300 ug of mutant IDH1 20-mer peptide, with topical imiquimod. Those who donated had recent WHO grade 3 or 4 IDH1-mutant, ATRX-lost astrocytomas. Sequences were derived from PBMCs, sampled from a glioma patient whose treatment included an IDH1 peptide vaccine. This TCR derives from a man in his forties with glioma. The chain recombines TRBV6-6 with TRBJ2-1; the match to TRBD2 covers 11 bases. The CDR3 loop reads CASKTSGSGNEQFF. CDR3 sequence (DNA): TGTGCCAGCAAAACTAGCGGGAGTGGAAATGAGCAGTTCTTC.